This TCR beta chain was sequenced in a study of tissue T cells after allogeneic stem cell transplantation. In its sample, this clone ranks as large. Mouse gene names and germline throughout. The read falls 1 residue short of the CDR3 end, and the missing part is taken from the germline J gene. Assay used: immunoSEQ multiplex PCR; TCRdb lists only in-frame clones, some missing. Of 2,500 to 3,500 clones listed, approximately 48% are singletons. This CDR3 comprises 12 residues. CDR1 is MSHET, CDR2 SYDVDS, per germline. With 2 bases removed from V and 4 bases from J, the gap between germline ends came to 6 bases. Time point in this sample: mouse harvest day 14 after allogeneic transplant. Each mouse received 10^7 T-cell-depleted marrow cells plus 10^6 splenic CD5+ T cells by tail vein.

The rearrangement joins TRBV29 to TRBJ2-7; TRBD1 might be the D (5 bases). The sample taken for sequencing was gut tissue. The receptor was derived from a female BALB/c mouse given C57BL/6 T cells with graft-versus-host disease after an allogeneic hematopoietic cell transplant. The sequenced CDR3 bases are TGTGCTAGCAGTTTACGACAGTATGAACAGTAC. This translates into CASSLRQYEQY. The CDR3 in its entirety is CASSLRQYEQYF.